The following is a T cell receptor (beta chain) sequence with its context. This CDR3 region has 14 residues. The V gene lost 3 bases and the J gene lost 3 bases, with 11 bases spanning the gap. Germline V CDR1 and CDR2: MNHEY, SMNVEV (reference sequence). The sample is drawn from a study of blood T cell repertoires in COVID-19. A Seattle source enrolled patients during active infection and followed them longitudinally. Clones were sequenced by immunoSEQ multiplex PCR, and TCRdb holds only the in-frame ones, with some missing. The table includes 300,000 to 400,000 clones, roughly 90% detected once. Specimen: peripheral blood. The chain couples TRBV27 to TRBJ2-5; the D gene is possibly TRBD1 (5 bases). The receptor was derived from a woman aged 55 to 70 with COVID-19, enrolled during active disease. The CDR3 coding sequence is TGTGCCAGCAGTTTGCAAGGGGCGGAAGAGACCCAGTACTTC. This sequence encodes CASSLQGAEETQYF.